This TCR beta chain was captured in a study of CD8 T cells in ankylosing spondylitis. Study results and limitations: A TCR beta motif made of fewer than 10 highly homologous variants seemed typical of ankylosing spondylitis blood. Significant enrichment of disease-linked clones was reported in matched ankylosing spondylitis synovial fluid.

Remarks on this clonotype: Its cognate antigen is unknown.

TCRdb re-analysed the 5' RACE reads in MiXCR, keeping a single row per CDR3 protein. The sample consists of roughly 670,000 distinct CDR3 sequences, under 20% of them appearing once. The CDR3 has 15 amino acids. J lost 4 bases, V lost 5 bases, and 11 bases had no gene match. CDR1 is DFQATT, CDR2 SNEGSKA, per germline (reference sequence). This sequence was found in a male donor with ankylosing spondylitis. Sequenced material: blood, either unsorted or a sorted T cell fraction (not recorded which). The rearrangement joins TRBV20-1 to TRBJ2-1; 7 bases fit TRBD2. CDR3 residues: CSAQDGLADYNEQFF. The CDR3, as DNA: TGCAGTGCTCAAGATGGCCTAGCGGATTACAATGAGCAGTTCTTC.